Listed here is a single T cell receptor (beta chain). The antigen remains undetermined. Germline lookup yields CDR1 MNHNS and CDR2 SASEGT. The length of the CDR3 is 17 residues. Trimming removed 4 bases at V and 0 bases at J, with 16 bases between. The sample is drawn from a study of shared clonotypes between healthy human individuals. Study summary: Two women and a few men aged 18 to 49 served as donors.

Findings of the study overall: Depth of sequencing was expected to influence donor clonotype sharing. Clonotypes shared by all four donors outscored non-shared clonotypes in generation probability.

Here immunoSEQ multiplex PCR was the method, and the copy in TCRdb shows in-frame clones only, minus some. Of 950,000 to 1,100,000 clones listed, around 75% were seen once; the top ten hold approximately 1.5%. J is TRBJ1-3 and V is TRBV6-1; possibly TRBD1 for D (5 bases). The TCR sequence derives from a man younger than 35 in good health. The sequenced sample was memory CD4+ T cells sorted from blood. The subset is: CD45RA-negative fraction. CDR3 DNA sequence: TGTGCCAGCAGTGTCAACCGGGACGCCGGCTCTGGAAACACCATATATTTT. It encodes CASSVNRDAGSGNTIYF.